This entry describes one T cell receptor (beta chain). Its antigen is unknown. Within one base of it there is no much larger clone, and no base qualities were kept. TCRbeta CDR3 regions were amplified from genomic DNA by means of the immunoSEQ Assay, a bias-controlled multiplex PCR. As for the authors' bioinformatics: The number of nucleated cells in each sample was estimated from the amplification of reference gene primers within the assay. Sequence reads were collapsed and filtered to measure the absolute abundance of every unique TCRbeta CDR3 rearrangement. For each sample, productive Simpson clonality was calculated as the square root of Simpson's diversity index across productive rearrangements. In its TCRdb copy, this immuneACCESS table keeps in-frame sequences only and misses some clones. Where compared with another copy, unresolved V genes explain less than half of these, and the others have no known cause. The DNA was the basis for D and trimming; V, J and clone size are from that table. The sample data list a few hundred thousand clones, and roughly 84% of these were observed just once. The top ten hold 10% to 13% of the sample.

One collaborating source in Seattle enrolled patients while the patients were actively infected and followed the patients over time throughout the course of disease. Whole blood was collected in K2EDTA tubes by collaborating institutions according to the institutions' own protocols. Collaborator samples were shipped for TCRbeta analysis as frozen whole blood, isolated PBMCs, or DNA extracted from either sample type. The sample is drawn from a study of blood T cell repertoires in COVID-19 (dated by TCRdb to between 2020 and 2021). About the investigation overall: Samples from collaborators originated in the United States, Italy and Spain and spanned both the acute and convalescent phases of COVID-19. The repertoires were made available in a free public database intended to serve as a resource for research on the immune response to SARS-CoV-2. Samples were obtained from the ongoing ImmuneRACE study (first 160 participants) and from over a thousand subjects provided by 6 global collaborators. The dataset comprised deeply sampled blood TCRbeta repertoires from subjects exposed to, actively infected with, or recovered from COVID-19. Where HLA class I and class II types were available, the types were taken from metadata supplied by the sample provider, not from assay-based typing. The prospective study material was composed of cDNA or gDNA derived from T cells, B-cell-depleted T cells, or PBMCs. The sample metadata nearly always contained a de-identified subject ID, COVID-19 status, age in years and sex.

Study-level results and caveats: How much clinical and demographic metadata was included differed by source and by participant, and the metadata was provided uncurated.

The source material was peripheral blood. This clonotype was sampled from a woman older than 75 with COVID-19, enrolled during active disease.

The nucleotide sequence is TGTGCCAGCAATAGACAGGCCCTAAATCAGCCCCAGCATTTT. The translation is CASNRQALNQPQHF. Rearrangement joined TRBV6-5 to TRBJ1-5; TRBD1 is perhaps the D gene, given 6 matching bases. The CDR3 sequence holds 14 residues, the cysteine and phenylalanine included. The CDR3 DNA has 42 bases and is translated from base 1. V is reduced by 7 bases and J by 4 bases, leaving a spacing of 14 bases between them. Reading the germline V gene gives CDR1 MNHEY and CDR2 SVGAGI.